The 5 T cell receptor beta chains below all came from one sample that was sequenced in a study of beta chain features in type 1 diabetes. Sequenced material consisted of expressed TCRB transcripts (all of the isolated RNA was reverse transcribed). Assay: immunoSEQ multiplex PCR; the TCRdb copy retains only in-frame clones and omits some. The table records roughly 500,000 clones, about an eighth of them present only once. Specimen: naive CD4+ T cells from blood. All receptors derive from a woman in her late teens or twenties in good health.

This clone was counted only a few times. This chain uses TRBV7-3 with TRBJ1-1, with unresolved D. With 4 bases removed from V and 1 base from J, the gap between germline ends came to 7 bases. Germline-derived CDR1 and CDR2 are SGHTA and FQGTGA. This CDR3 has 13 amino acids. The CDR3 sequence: CASSSDPNTEAFF. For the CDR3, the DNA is TGTGCCAGCAGCTCGGACCCGAACACTGAAGCTTTCTTT. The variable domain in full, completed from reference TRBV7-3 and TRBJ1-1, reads GAGVSQTPSNKVTEKGKYVELRCDPISGHTALYWYRQSLGQGPEFLIYFQGTGAADDSGLPNDRFFAVRPEGSVSTLKIQRTERGDSAVYLCASSSDPNTEAFFGQGTRLTVV.

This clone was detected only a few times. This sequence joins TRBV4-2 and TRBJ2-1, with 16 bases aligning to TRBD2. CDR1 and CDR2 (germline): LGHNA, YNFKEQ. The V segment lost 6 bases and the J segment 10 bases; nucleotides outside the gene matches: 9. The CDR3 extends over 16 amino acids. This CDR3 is CASRITGTSGREEQFF. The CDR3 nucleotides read TGTGCCAGCAGAATCACCGGGACTAGCGGGAGGGAGGAGCAGTTCTTC.

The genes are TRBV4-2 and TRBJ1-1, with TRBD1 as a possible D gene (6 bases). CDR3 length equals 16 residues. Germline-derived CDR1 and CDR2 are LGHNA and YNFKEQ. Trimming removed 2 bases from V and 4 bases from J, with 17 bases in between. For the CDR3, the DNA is TGTGCCAGCAGCCAACCCACATGGGGGGCGCGCACTGAAGCTTTCTTT. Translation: CASSQPTWGARTEAFF.

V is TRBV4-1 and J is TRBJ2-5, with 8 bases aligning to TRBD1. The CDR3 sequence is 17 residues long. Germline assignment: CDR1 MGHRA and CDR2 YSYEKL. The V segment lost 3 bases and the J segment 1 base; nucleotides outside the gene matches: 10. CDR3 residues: CASSHYPRGRGQETQYF. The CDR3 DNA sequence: TGCGCCAGCAGCCATTATCCCAGGGGGCGCGGCCAAGAGACCCAGTACTTC.

CDR3 loop: CASSQEPEGAFTQYF. CDR3 sequence (DNA): TGCGCCAGCAGCCAAGAGCCTGAGGGGGCCTTTACGCAGTATTTT. The J gene is TRBJ2-3, the V gene TRBV4-1; 7 bases agree with TRBD1. Germline-derived CDR1 and CDR2 are MGHRA and YSYEKL. V shed 0 bases, J shed 8 bases, and the junction held 8 bases outside the gene matches. The CDR3 consists of 15 residues.